A single sample gave rise to the 13 T cell receptor beta chains below, sequenced in a study of OX40 agonist ivuxolimab in advanced cancers. Measured with immunoSEQ multiplex PCR; TCRdb has only the in-frame clones, and not every one. The sample consists of tens of thousands of clones, approximately 87% of them appearing once. Sequences were derived from CD4+ or CD8+ T cells sorted from blood, sampled in a trial of the OX40 agonist ivuxolimab. These receptors all come from an adult with an advanced solid tumor such as melanoma, head and neck, liver or kidney cancer.

The chain employs TRBV18 and TRBJ1-6; TRBD1 is a possible D gene (5 bases). V shed 4 bases and J shed 6 bases, with 16 bases lying between them. Germline V gives CDR1 KGHSH, CDR2 LQKENI. This CDR3 region has 16 residues. In nucleotides, the CDR3 is TGTGCCAGCTCACAGAGAGGGGACGGGGGTAATTCACCCCTCCACTTT. Translated, it gives CASSQRGDGGNSPLHF.

This chain joins TRBV9 and TRBJ1-3; a weak D match, TRBD1 (6 bases). This CDR3 is built from 15 residues. V lost 3 bases and J 3 bases, leaving 13 bases between the germline ends. Germline lookup yields CDR1 SGDLS and CDR2 YYNGEE. CDR3 nucleotide sequence: TGTGCCAGCAGCGACACAGGGACTCGTGGAAACACCATATATTTT. Residues: CASSDTGTRGNTIYF.

This chain joins TRBV19 and TRBJ2-1; tentative D call: TRBD2 (6 bases). Trimming cost V 5 bases and J 2 bases, with 10 bases left between them. The CDR3 sequence is 14 residues long. Germline V gene sequence: CDR1 LNHDA, CDR2 SQIVND (reference sequence). DNA of the CDR3: TGTGCCAGTAGTGTAGGCGGGGCCTACAATGAGCAGTTCTTC. Protein product: CASSVGGAYNEQFF.

The sample holds a few counts of this clone. The CDR3: CASSYPDRNNEKLFF. DNA for the CDR3: TGTGCCAGCAGTTACCCCGACAGAAATAATGAAAAACTGTTTTTT. The V and J genes are TRBV6-5 and TRBJ1-4; possible D gene TRBD1, 5 bases. Trimming cost V 2 bases and J 4 bases, with 11 bases left between them. Germline V gives CDR1 MNHEY, CDR2 SVGAGI. The CDR3 is 15 residues long.

The rearrangement links TRBV28 to TRBJ1-4; no reliable D call. The CDR3 consists of 12 residues. Germline loops: CDR1 MDHEN, CDR2 SYDVKM. V lost 5 bases to trimming and J lost 4 bases, with 5 bases between them. As DNA, the CDR3 is TGTGCCAGCAGTGACCTTAATGAAAAACTGTTTTTT. As protein: CASSDLNEKLFF.

This chain connects TRBV7-8 to TRBJ1-1; 8 nucleotides match TRBD1. The V gene end was trimmed by 5 bases and the J gene end by 5 bases; junction bases not matched to a gene: 16. The CDR3 runs 17 residues. CDR1 and CDR2 (germline): SGHVS, FQNEAQ. The CDR3 sequence: CASSPRRTGTGGTEAFF. As DNA, the CDR3 is TGTGCCAGCAGCCCCCGCAGGACCGGGACAGGCGGGACTGAAGCTTTCTTT.

The chain is built from TRBV6-5 and TRBJ2-2; D possibly corresponds to TRBD1 (6 bases). Trimming left V 8 bases short and J 5 bases short, with 15 bases between. The germline gives CDR1 MNHEY, CDR2 SVGAGI. This CDR3 has 14 residues. CDR3 sequence reads: CASAYKGGTGELFF. The CDR3 coding sequence is TGTGCCAGCGCTTATAAAGGGGGAACCGGGGAGCTGTTTTTT.

The CDR3 protein is CASSLWQGGNTIYF. The CDR3 DNA is TGCGCCAGCAGCTTGTGGCAGGGAGGAAACACCATATATTTT. This sequence joins TRBV5-1 and TRBJ1-3; D is perhaps TRBD1 (5 bases). With 1 base removed from V and 4 bases from J, the gap between germline ends came to 9 bases. This CDR3 contains 14 residues. Germline loops: CDR1 SGHRS, CDR2 YFSETQ.

The chain has TRBV28 and TRBJ1-2, with D possibly being TRBD1 (5 bases). Germline CDR1 and CDR2: MDHEN and SYDVKM. The V gene lost 8 bases and the J gene lost 4 bases, with 14 bases spanning the gap. The CDR3 sequence is 13 residues long. CDR3 nucleotides: TGTGCCAGCGTCTCCTTAGGGGTCTATGGCTACACCTTC. It specifies CASVSLGVYGYTF.

The gene calls are TRBV6-4 and TRBJ2-4; TRBD1 matches at 7 bases. V lost 2 bases and J lost 0; bases outside the gene matches: 7. Germline V gives CDR1 MRHNA, CDR2 SNTAGT. The CDR3 extends over 17 amino acids. This CDR3 reads CASSDPPTGVAKNIQYF. CDR3 DNA: TGTGCCAGCAGTGACCCCCCCACAGGGGTAGCCAAAAACATTCAGTACTTC.

The genes are TRBV19 and TRBJ2-2, with 11 bases aligning to TRBD2. This CDR3 is 16 amino acids long. J was trimmed by 5 bases and V by 5 bases; bases with no gene match: 7. CDR1 is LNHDA, CDR2 SQIVND, per germline (reference sequence). The CDR3: CASSELAGVGTGELFF. The CDR3, as DNA: TGTGCCAGTAGTGAACTAGCGGGAGTGGGGACCGGGGAGCTGTTTTTT.

The V call is TRBV19, the J call TRBJ1-5; 7 bases match TRBD1. Germline V gene sequence: CDR1 LNHDA, CDR2 SQIVND (reference sequence). The CDR3 is 13 amino acids. Germline trimming cut 5 bases from V and 6 bases from J; bases unmatched to any gene: 4. The DNA for the CDR3 is TGTGCCAGTAGTGTTGACAGGGCTCAGCCCCAGCATTTT. Protein product: CASSVDRAQPQHF.

This rearrangement joins TRBV19 to TRBJ1-5; D is ambiguous. Trimming shortened V by 4 bases and J by 3 bases, and 4 bases separated the two germline ends. This CDR3 has 12 amino acids. Germline V lookup: CDR1 LNHDA, CDR2 SQIVND (reference sequence). The CDR3 sequence: CASSTLNQPQHF. CDR3 coding DNA: TGTGCCAGTAGTACCCTCAATCAGCCCCAGCATTTT. The whole variable domain, filled in from reference TRBV19 and TRBJ1-5, reads DGGITQSPKYLFRKEGQNVTLSCEQNLNHDAMYWYRQDPGQGLRLIYYSQIVNDFQKGDIAEGYSVSREKKESFPLTVTSAQKNPTAFYLCASSTLNQPQHFGDGTRLSIL.